The 13 T cell receptor beta chains below all came from one sample that was sequenced in a study of blood T cell repertoires in COVID-19. Data came from immunoSEQ multiplex PCR; TCRdb stores just in-frame clones and leaves some out. The table has roughly 200,000 clones, roughly 80% seen once. Material: peripheral blood. These receptors were collected from a woman in her forties with COVID-19, enrolled during active disease.

The chain uses TRBV6-5 and TRBJ2-5; 11 positions agree with TRBD2. CDR1 is MNHEY, CDR2 SVGAGI, per germline. The CDR3 contains 14 residues. Germline trimming cut 7 bases from V and 4 bases from J; bases unmatched to any gene: 5. The CDR3 is CASTGLAGGETQYF. The CDR3 coding sequence is TGTGCCAGCACCGGGCTAGCGGGAGGAGAGACCCAGTACTTC.

The rearrangement uses TRBV6-1 and TRBJ2-7; D possibly corresponds to TRBD2 (5 bases). Trimming shortened V by 2 bases and J by 3 bases, and 14 bases separated the two germline ends. CDR3 length: 15 amino acids. Per the germline V gene, CDR1 is MNHNS and CDR2 is SASEGT. The CDR3 loop reads CASSEWALEDYEQYF. The CDR3 region has the DNA TGTGCCAGCAGTGAATGGGCCCTGGAGGACTACGAGCAGTACTTC.

The chain combines TRBV3-1 (or the pseudogene TRBV3-2) with TRBJ2-5, with 9 bases identical to TRBD2. V gave up 1 base and J gave up 4 bases; unmatched junction bases: 4. Germline V gene data show CDR1 as LGHDT and CDR2 as YNNKEL (reference sequence). This CDR3 comprises 15 residues. CDR3 sequence reads: CASSQGFSGGETQYF. The DNA of the CDR3 is TGTGCCAGCAGCCAAGGTTTTAGCGGGGGAGAGACCCAGTACTTC.

The chain uses TRBV7-3 and TRBJ1-3, with 10 positions matching TRBD1. The CDR3 runs 17 residues. J gave up 3 bases and V 3 bases, and 8 bases lay outside the gene matches. The germline CDR1 and CDR2 sequences are SGHTA and FQGTGA. The CDR3 loop is CASSFHPGQGNGNTIYF. The CDR3, as DNA: TGTGCCAGCAGCTTTCATCCGGGACAGGGGAATGGAAACACCATATATTTT.

The chain employs TRBV11-1 and TRBJ1-1, with 9 bases identical to TRBD1. Germline CDR1 SGHAT, CDR2 FQDESV (reference sequence). This CDR3 contains 15 residues. V dropped 2 bases and J dropped 4; count of bases not matched to a gene: 5. The CDR3 bases are TGTGCCAGCAGCTTAAGACAGGGGGGAGGCACTGAAGCTTTCTTT. Residues: CASSLRQGGGTEAFF.

The DNA of the CDR3 is TGTGCCAGCACAGGGCCCACAGATACGCAGTATTTT. This sequence encodes CASTGPTDTQYF. This chain joins TRBV6-5 and TRBJ2-3, with D maybe TRBD1 (5 bases). Germline-derived CDR1 and CDR2 are MNHEY and SVGAGI. This CDR3 contains 12 residues. V lost 7 bases, J lost 2 bases, and 7 bases lay in between.

The chain couples TRBV6-5 to TRBJ2-3, with 11 positions matching TRBD2. The germline V gene encodes CDR1 MNHEY and CDR2 SVGAGI. Losses at the gene ends were 8 bases for V and 6 bases for J; bases not matched to a gene: 10. The CDR3 sequence is 15 residues long. The CDR3, as DNA: TGTGCCAGCTGTACACTAGCGGGAGAGAGGGATACGCAGTATTTT. Protein product: CASCTLAGERDTQYF.

V gene TRBV6-2 or TRBV6-3 combines with J gene TRBJ2-1; 13 bases fit TRBD2. After removal of 4 bases from V and 4 bases from J, the junction contained 7 bases not matched to a gene. CDR3 length: 17 residues. Germline-derived CDR1 and CDR2 are MNHEY and SVGEGT. The CDR3 sequence is CASSLTLAGGPYNEQFF. As DNA, the CDR3 is TGTGCCAGCAGTTTAACACTAGCGGGAGGGCCGTACAATGAGCAGTTCTTC.

The V gene is TRBV11-2, the J gene TRBJ2-1; 14 bases fit TRBD2. Germline V CDR1 and CDR2: SGHAT, FQNNGV. CDR3 length: 19 residues. Germline trimming cut 0 bases from V and 6 bases from J; bases unmatched to any gene: 10. The CDR3 DNA follows: TGTGCCAGCAGCTTAGACCGTAGACTAGCGGGGGGGCTGGGCAATGAGCAGTTCTTC. Protein product: CASSLDRRLAGGLGNEQFF.

The CDR3 loop reads CASSLGLAGGSLNFNQPQHF. CDR3 in DNA: TGTGCCAGCAGCTTAGGTCTGGCAGGGGGTTCCCTAAACTTCAATCAGCCCCAGCATTTT. The genes are TRBV7-8 and TRBJ1-5, with 7 bases lining up with TRBD1. J gave up 3 bases and V 1 base, and 18 bases lay outside the gene matches. CDR1 is SGHVS, CDR2 FQNEAQ, per germline. The CDR3 extends over 20 amino acids.

The chain uses TRBV4-1 and TRBJ2-7, with 7 bases identical to TRBD2. The CDR3 is 17 amino acids. Germline V gene sequence: CDR1 MGHRA, CDR2 YSYEKL. V trimming: 1 base; J trimming: 6 bases; junction bases outside the gene matches: 15. The CDR3 DNA reads TGCGCCAGCAGCCAAGCTAATTTAGGTGCCCCGGGGGGCGAGCAGTACTTC. It specifies CASSQANLGAPGGEQYF.

This chain links TRBV30 with TRBJ2-7, with TRBD2 identical over 10 bases. Germline loops: CDR1 GTSNPN, CDR2 SVGIG (reference sequence). The V segment lost 7 bases and the J segment 5 bases; nucleotides outside the gene matches: 23. The CDR3 spans 18 residues. The CDR3 DNA reads as TGTGCCTCCTGGACTAGCGGCCCGATCCCGACCGGATCCGACGAGCAGTACGTC. Protein: CASWTSGPIPTGSDEQYV.

The chain employs TRBV7-9 and TRBJ2-1, with 8 bases aligning to TRBD1. Germline CDR1 is SEHNR and CDR2 is FQNEAQ (reference sequence). Trimming cost V 1 base and J 4 bases; bases outside gene matches: 15. The CDR3 covers 19 residues. The CDR3 bases are TGTGCCAGCAGCTTAGGGCCGAAGGGGACAGGTTCCTCGTACAATGAGCAGTTCTTC. This translates into CASSLGPKGTGSSYNEQFF.